This T cell receptor beta chain derives from a study of CD8+ T cells in alopecia areata. Study in general: Transfer of skin from approximately 6-12-month-old C3H/HeJ graft donors with spontaneous alopecia was made to 7-10-week-old female C3H/HeJ mice.

Sequencing templates came from extracted RNA that was reverse transcribed into cDNA. Some clones are missing from TCRdb's copy, which holds only in-frame ones; the method was immunoSEQ multiplex PCR. Found here are some 110,000 clones, no singletons; the ten largest cover around a fifth. Comments on this clone: The antigen is unknown. Mouse gene names and germline throughout. The CDR3 end is not reached by the read, which stops 4 residues before it; the germline J gene fills it in.

General observations from the study: Normal scalp had lower clonality than lesional scalp, with alopecia totalis/universalis lesions showing this most strongly. TCR sharing was clearer in mice than between patients, perhaps partly owing to patient HLA diversity.

In germline, CDR1 is NSQYPW, CDR2 LRSPGD (reference sequence). This CDR3 spans 14 amino acids. The source material was lesional skin. This clonotype was obtained from a C3H/HeJ mouse with alopecia areata. This line is of MHC haplotype H2-k. The chain carries TRBV1 and TRBJ2-1, with 9 bases aligning to TRBD2. The CDR3 sequence: CTCSARLGVAEQFF. The CDR3 bases that were read are TGCACCTGCAGTGCAAGACTGGGGGTGGCT.